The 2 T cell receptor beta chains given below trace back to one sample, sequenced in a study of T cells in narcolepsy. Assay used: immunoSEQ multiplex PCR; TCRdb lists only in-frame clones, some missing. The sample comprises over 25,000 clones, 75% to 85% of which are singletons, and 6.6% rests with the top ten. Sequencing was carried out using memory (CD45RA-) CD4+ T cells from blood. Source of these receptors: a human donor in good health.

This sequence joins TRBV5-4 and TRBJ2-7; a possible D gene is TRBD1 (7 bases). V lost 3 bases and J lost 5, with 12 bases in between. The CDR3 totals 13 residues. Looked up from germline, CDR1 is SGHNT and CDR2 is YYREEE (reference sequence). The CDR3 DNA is TGTGCCAGCAGCTATGACAGGGAGGACGAGCAGTACTTC. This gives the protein CASSYDREDEQYF.

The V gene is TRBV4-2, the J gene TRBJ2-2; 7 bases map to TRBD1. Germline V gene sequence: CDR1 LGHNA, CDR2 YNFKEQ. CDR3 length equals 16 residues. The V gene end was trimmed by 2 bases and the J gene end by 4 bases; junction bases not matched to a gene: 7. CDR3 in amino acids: CASSQSDRAGTGELFF. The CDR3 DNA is TGTGCCAGCAGCCAATCCGACAGGGCGGGCACCGGGGAGCTGTTTTTT.